Listed below are T cell receptor beta chains from one sample, sequenced in a study of spatial heterogeneity in lung cancer. TCRdb fed the 5' RACE reads into MiXCR, producing one record per CDR3 protein. The sample carries roughly 48,000 distinct CDR3 sequences, roughly 5.7% recorded once. This sample comprised PBMCs, obtained at surgery. Receptors were obtained from a male donor with early-stage non-small cell lung cancer. Both conserved end residues are part of each CDR3. Fields, in order: V gene, D gene, clone size, J gene, CDR3 DNA, CDR3 protein. D genes are given only for firm matches. Expanded clones get a size class; other rows say once, few or many, or leave the size out.

>TRBV9|NA|many|TRBJ2-7
TGTGCCAGCAGCCCCCCCGGGACCACTAGGGTCGAGCAGTACTTC
CASSPPGTTRVEQYF
>TRBV10-2|NA|many|TRBJ1-1
TGCGCCAGCAGTCCAACAGGGAACACTGAAGCTTTCTTT
CASSPTGNTEAFF
>TRBV10-3|TRBD1|many|TRBJ2-1
TGTGCCATCAGCCGTGGACAGGGCTCGAACGATGAGCAGTTCTTC
CAISRGQGSNDEQFF
>TRBV20-1|TRBD2|many|TRBJ2-1
TGCAGTGCCCCCCGCGAGGAGCGGGAGGGCAATGAGCAGTTCTTC
CSAPREEREGNEQFF
>TRBV3-1|NA|many|TRBJ2-3
TGTGCCAGCAGCCGCCTCTCGGATACGCAGTATTTT
CASSRLSDTQYF
>TRBV27|TRBD2|many|TRBJ2-3
TGTGCCAGCAGTTTAGTAGGATGGGGGAGGGGCCTCACAGATACGCAGTATTTT
CASSLVGWGRGLTDTQYF
>TRBV6-2/TRBV6-3|TRBD1|many|TRBJ2-5
TGTGCCAGCAGTCCGAGGGACAGCCAAGAGACCCAGTACTTC
CASSPRDSQETQYF
>TRBV7-6|TRBD2|many|TRBJ2-2
TGTGCCAGCAGCTCCCTAGCGGGAGGGCCAAACGCGAACACCGGGGAGCTGTTTTTT
CASSSLAGGPNANTGELFF
>TRBV7-2|NA|NA|TRBJ2-7
TGTGCCAGCAGCTTCCAGCGGGACAACGAGCAGTACTTC
CASSFQRDNEQYF
>TRBV28|TRBD1|many|TRBJ2-3
TGTGCCAGCAGCTCCGCGGGACAGGCTAGCACAGATACGCAGTATTTT
CASSSAGQASTDTQYF
>TRBV4-2|NA|many|TRBJ1-5
TGTGCCAGCAGCCCCGGGACGGCGCCAAATCAGCCCCAGCATTTT
CASSPGTAPNQPQHF
>TRBV7-2|NA|many|TRBJ1-1
TGTGCCAGCAGTACCGGGAGAATGATTAAGGAGGCTTTCTTT
CASSTGRMIKEAFF
>TRBV20-1|NA|NA|TRBJ2-3
TGCAGTGCTAGCGGGGTTAGCACAGATACGCAGTATTTT
CSASGVSTDTQYF
>TRBV7-2|NA|many|TRBJ1-1
TGTGCCAGCAGCCCCCAGCCGACCGGGACACCCTCCCGGGCTTTCTTT
CASSPQPTGTPSRAFF
>TRBV5-1|NA|many|TRBJ2-7
TGCGCCAGCGGGCCAGGATATGACAGCTCCTACGAGCAGTACTTC
CASGPGYDSSYEQYF
>TRBV20-1|NA|many|TRBJ2-1
TGCAGTGCTAGAGATCACCTAGCCTCCTACAATGAGCAGTTCTTC
CSARDHLASYNEQFF
>TRBV7-9|TRBD1|many|TRBJ1-4
TGTGCCAGCGGAGGACAGGGGGAAAAACTGTTTTTT
CASGGQGEKLFF
>TRBV20-1|NA|many|TRBJ2-2
TGCAGTGCTAGAAGGTTTGAGACCGGGGAGCTGTTTTTT
CSARRFETGELFF
>TRBV5-1|TRBD2|NA|TRBJ2-3
TGCGCCAGCAGCTCAGCGGGAGCTATTGATACGCAGTATTTT
CASSSAGAIDTQYF
>TRBV7-6|TRBD2|NA|TRBJ2-3
TGTGCCAGCAGCCATCTGAGGTCAGATAGCGGGAGTGGAGATACGCAGTATTTT
CASSHLRSDSGSGDTQYF
>TRBV5-1|NA|NA|TRBJ2-1
TGCGCCAGCAGCCCGGGGTACAATGAGCAGTTCTTC
CASSPGYNEQFF
>TRBV18|NA|many|TRBJ2-7
TGTGCCAGCTCACCCCTCCCGGACAGTTCCTACGAGCAGTACTTC
CASSPLPDSSYEQYF
>TRBV29-1|NA|many|TRBJ1-1
TGCAGCGTTGTTCGGGACACTGAAGCTTTCTTT
CSVVRDTEAFF
>TRBV2|TRBD2|once|TRBJ2-7
TGTGCCAGCAGTGGTGGGACTAGCGGGAGTGACGCCTACGAGCAGTACTTC
CASSGGTSGSDAYEQYF
>TRBV27|NA|many|TRBJ1-2
TGTGCCAGCAGCATGGGGGGGGCAGGGAACTATGGCTACACCTTC
CASSMGGAGNYGYTF
>TRBV5-8|NA|many|TRBJ2-3
TGTGCCAGCAGCTTGGACCACACAGATACGCAGTATTTT
CASSLDHTDTQYF
>TRBV7-8|NA|NA|TRBJ1-4
TGTGCCAGCAGCTTAGTTGGGCAGTCTAATGAAAAACTGTATTTT
CASSLVGQSNEKLYF
>TRBV20-1|TRBD2|many|TRBJ2-1
TGCAGTGCAACTAGCGGGAGGGCCGCCTACAATGAGCAGTTCTTC
CSATSGRAAYNEQFF
>TRBV7-2|NA|NA|TRBJ2-7
TGTGCCAGCAGCTCCAACCGGGACTCCGAGCAGTACTTC
CASSSNRDSEQYF
>TRBV5-1|TRBD1|many|TRBJ2-7
TGCGCCAGCAGCTTGGAACAGGGGCTCAGCGAGCAGTACTTC
CASSLEQGLSEQYF
>TRBV12-3/TRBV12-4|NA|many|TRBJ2-3
TGTGCCAGCAGTTTAGGGCCAGGCACAGATACGCAGTATTTT
CASSLGPGTDTQYF
>TRBV12-3/TRBV12-4|NA|many|TRBJ2-3
TGTGCCAGCAGACAAGCGGGACAGCCCCTTCACAATACGCAGTATTTT
CASRQAGQPLHNTQYF
>TRBV27|NA|many|TRBJ2-7
TGTGCCACCGGGGGTACCGCCAGCTCCTACGAGCAGTACTTC
CATGGTASSYEQYF
>TRBV6-1|NA|many|TRBJ2-5
TGTGCCAGCAGTGAAAATGGAAGGGGGACCCAGTACTTC
CASSENGRGTQYF
>TRBV11-2|NA|NA|TRBJ2-3
TGTGCCAGCAGCTCTTGGGGACTTACAGATACGCAGTATTTT
CASSSWGLTDTQYF
>TRBV20-1|NA|many|TRBJ2-1
TGCAGTGCTAGAGATTTCCAGGGGAGCTCCTACAATGAGCAGTTCTTC
CSARDFQGSSYNEQFF
>TRBV11-2|NA|many|TRBJ2-4
TGTGCCAGCAGCTTAGGAGGAAACATTCAGTACTTC
CASSLGGNIQYF
>TRBV7-2|TRBD2|many|TRBJ2-5
TGTGCCAGCAGTCCCCGGACTAGCGGGAGAGGGGAGACCCAGTACTTC
CASSPRTSGRGETQYF
>TRBV2|NA|many|TRBJ2-3
TGTGCCAGCAGATACCAGGGGGATACGCAGTATTTT
CASRYQGDTQYF
>TRBV7-9|NA|many|TRBJ1-1
TGTGCCAGCAGCTTTCCCGCTGAAGCTTTCTTT
CASSFPAEAFF
>TRBV7-2|TRBD1|many|TRBJ1-1
TGTGCCAGCAGCTCCCCAGGGGGTGGAAGTCTGAAGAAAGCTTTCTTT
CASSSPGGGSLKKAFF
>TRBV11-2|TRBD2|many|TRBJ2-7
TGTGCCAGCAGCTTAGACCTGACTAGCGGCTACGAGCAGTACTTC
CASSLDLTSGYEQYF
>TRBV18|TRBD2|NA|TRBJ2-5
TGTGCCAGCTCACCGAGGCTAGCGGGAGCTGGGGAGACCCAGTACTTC
CASSPRLAGAGETQYF
>TRBV4-2|TRBD2|many|TRBJ2-1
TGTGCCAGCAGCCAAGCACTAGCGGGCTCCAGCGGTCGGTTCTTC
CASSQALAGSSGRFF
>TRBV29-1|NA|many|TRBJ2-5
TGCAGCGTTTCCCGGGCACAAGAGACCCAGTACTTC
CSVSRAQETQYF
>TRBV20-1|NA|NA|TRBJ2-7
TGCAGTGCTAGTAAATGGGATTCCTACGAGCAGTACTTC
CSASKWDSYEQYF
>TRBV9|TRBD2|many|TRBJ2-4
TGTGCCAGCAGCGTAGGCCAAGGACTAGCGCAGTACTTC
CASSVGQGLAQYF
>TRBV13|TRBD1|NA|TRBJ2-1
TGTGCCAGCAGCTCGGGACAGGCGGGTGAGCAGTTCTTC
CASSSGQAGEQFF
>TRBV20-1|NA|many|TRBJ2-3
TGCAGTGCTAGAGATGCCCATCGGGAGTCAGATACGCAGTATTTT
CSARDAHRESDTQYF
>TRBV15|NA|many|TRBJ2-5
TGTGCCACCGCCCGAACAGGGATGGAGACCCAGTACTTC
CATARTGMETQYF
>TRBV19|NA|NA|TRBJ1-5
TGTGCCAGTAGTAAAGGGCGGAATAGCAATCAGCCCCAGCATTTT
CASSKGRNSNQPQHF
>TRBV12-3/TRBV12-4|TRBD1|many|TRBJ2-3
TGTGCCAGCAGTTCCCTGGACAGGGCCTCCTTTCCGCAGTATTTT
CASSSLDRASFPQYF
>TRBV7-2|TRBD1|many|TRBJ1-1
TGTGCCAGCAGCTTAGGGGCAGGGGGCGGATACACTGAAGCTTTCTTT
CASSLGAGGGYTEAFF
>TRBV9|NA|many|TRBJ2-5
TGTGCCAGCAGCGTGAGCGCAAACCAAGAGACCCAGTACTTC
CASSVSANQETQYF
>TRBV20-1|NA|many|TRBJ2-1
TGCAGTGCTAGAGATCAGGGTAGCGGAAGGATGCAGTTCTTC
CSARDQGSGRMQFF
>TRBV6-2/TRBV6-3|TRBD2|many|TRBJ2-3
TGTGCCAGCAGTTACGGGACTAGCGTGCTCACAGATACGCAGTATTTT
CASSYGTSVLTDTQYF
>TRBV20-1|TRBD1|many|TRBJ2-3
TGCAGTGCGAACGAGGGGGCCCGTGCAGATACGCAGTATTTT
CSANEGARADTQYF
>TRBV3-1|TRBD2|many|TRBJ2-3
TGTGCCAGCAGCCAAGGGCTAGCGGGATCGGCACTTAGGGATACGCAGTATTTT
CASSQGLAGSALRDTQYF
>TRBV27|TRBD1|many|TRBJ1-2
TGTGCCAGCAGTTTGGGGACAGGGGGCAGGGATGGCTACACCTTC
CASSLGTGGRDGYTF